This T cell receptor beta chain was retrieved from a study of blood T cell repertoires in COVID-19. Under the authors' procedure: Amplification of reference gene primers was used by the study to estimate nucleated cell counts. Profiling relied on immunoSEQ multiplex PCR, and the TCRdb table lists in-frame clones only, not all of them. That table supplies the V and J calls and clone size; D and trimming were determined from the DNA. This sample has about 230,000 clones; about 85% occur once, and the top ten carry 15% to 20%. CDR1 and CDR2 (germline): KGHSH, LQKENI. The CDR3 runs to 14 residues. Germline trimming cut 6 bases from V and 5 bases from J; bases unmatched to any gene: 7.

Sequenced: peripheral blood. V usage is TRBV18 and J usage is TRBJ1-5; the match to TRBD1 covers 7 bases. This clonotype was sampled from a woman at least 80 years old with active or convalescent COVID-19. The DNA for the CDR3 is TGTGCCAGCTCCTACAGGGGAAGGGATCAGCCCCAGCATTTT. It translates to CASSYRGRDQPQHF.